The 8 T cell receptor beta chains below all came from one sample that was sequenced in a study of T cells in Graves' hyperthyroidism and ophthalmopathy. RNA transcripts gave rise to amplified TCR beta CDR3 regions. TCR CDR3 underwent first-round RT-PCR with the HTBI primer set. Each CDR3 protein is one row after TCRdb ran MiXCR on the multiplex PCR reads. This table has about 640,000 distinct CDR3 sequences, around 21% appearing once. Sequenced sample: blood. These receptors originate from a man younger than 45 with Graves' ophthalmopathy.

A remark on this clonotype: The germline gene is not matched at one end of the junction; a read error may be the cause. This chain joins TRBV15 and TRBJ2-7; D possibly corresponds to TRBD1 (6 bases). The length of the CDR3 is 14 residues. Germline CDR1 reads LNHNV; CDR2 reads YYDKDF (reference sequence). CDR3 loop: CATSGDRSSYEQYF. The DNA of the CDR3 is TGTGCCACCAGCGGAGACAGGAGCTCCTACGAGCAGTACTTC.

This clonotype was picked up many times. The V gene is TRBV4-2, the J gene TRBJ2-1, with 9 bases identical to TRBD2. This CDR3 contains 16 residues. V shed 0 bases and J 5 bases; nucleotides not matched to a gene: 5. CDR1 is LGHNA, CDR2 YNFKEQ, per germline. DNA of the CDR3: TGTGCCAGCAGCCAAGATAGAAGCGGGGGGAACAATGAGCAGTTCTTC. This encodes CASSQDRSGGNNEQFF.

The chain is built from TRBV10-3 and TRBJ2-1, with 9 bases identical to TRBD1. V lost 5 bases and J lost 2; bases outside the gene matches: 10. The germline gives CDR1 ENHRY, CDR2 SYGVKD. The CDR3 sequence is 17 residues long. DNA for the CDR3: TGTGCCATCAGTTACCGGGACAGGGAACCCCCCTACAATGAGCAGTTCTTC. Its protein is CAISYRDREPPYNEQFF.

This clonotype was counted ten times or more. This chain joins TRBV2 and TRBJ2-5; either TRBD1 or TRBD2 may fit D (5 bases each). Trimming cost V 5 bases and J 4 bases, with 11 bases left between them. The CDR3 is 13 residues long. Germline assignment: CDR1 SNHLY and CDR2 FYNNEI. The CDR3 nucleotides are TGTGCCAGCAGTACTACTAGGGGAGAGACCCAGTACTTC. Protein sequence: CASSTTRGETQYF.

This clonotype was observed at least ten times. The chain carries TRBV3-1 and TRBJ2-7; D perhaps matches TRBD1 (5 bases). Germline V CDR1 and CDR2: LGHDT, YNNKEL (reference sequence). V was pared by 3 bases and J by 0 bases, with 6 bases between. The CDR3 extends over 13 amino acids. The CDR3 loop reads CASSHRASYEQYF. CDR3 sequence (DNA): TGTGCCAGCAGCCACAGGGCCTCCTACGAGCAGTACTTC.

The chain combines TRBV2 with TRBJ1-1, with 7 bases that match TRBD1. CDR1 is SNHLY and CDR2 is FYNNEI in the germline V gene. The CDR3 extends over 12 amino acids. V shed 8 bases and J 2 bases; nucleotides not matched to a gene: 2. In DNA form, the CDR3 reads TGTGCCAGCGAGGGGGCCAACACTGAAGCTTTCTTT. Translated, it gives CASEGANTEAFF.

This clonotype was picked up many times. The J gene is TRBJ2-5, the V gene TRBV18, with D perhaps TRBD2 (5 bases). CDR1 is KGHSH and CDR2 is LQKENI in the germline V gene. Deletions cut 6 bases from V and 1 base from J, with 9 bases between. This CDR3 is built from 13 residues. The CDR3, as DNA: TGTGCCAGCTCCCCGGGAATCCAAGAGACCCAGTACTTC. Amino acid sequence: CASSPGIQETQYF. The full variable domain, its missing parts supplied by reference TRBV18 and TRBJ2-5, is NAGVMQNPRHLVRRRGQEARLRCSPMKGHSHVYWYRQLPEEGLKFMVYLQKENIIDESGMPKERFSAEFPKEGPSILRIQQVVRGDSAAYFCASSPGIQETQYFGPGTRLLVL.

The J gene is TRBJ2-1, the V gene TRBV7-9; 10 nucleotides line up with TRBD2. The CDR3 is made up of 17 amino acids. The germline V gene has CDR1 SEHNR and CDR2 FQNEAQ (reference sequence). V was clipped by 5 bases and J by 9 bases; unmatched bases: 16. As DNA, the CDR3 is TGTGCCAGCAGCACTCGGACTAGCGGAGATACCCGTAGTGAGCAGTTCTTC. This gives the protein CASSTRTSGDTRSEQFF.